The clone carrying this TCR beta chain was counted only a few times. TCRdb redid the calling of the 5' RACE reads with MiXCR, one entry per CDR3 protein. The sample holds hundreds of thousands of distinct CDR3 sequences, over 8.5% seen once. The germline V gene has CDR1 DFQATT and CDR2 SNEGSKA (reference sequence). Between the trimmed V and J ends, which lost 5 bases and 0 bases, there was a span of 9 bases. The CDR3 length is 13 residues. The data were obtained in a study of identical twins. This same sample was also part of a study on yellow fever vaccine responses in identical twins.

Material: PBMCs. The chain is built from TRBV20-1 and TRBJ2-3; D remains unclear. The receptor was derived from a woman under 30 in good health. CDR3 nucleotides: TGCAGTGCTCCAAAGACTAGCACAGATACGCAGTATTTT. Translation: CSAPKTSTDTQYF.